This entry lists 13 T cell receptor beta chains sequenced from one sample in a study of blood T cell repertoires in COVID-19. TCRdb's table, derived via immunoSEQ multiplex PCR, lists solely in-frame clones and lacks some. The sample holds some 340,000 clones, about 89% seen once. Sequencing was performed on PBMCs or T cells enriched from blood (not recorded which). These receptors were collected from a woman in her twenties or thirties who had recovered from COVID-19.

In DNA, the CDR3 is TGTGCCAGCAGCCAAGCGGGGGGGCTAAACACCGGGGAGCTGTTTTTT. This translates into CASSQAGGLNTGELFF. The chain employs TRBV3-1 (or the pseudogene TRBV3-2) and TRBJ2-2, with 8 bases matching TRBD2. With V trimmed by 1 base and J by 2 bases, 3 bases remained unmatched. In germline, CDR1 is LGHDT, CDR2 YNNKEL (reference sequence). The CDR3 consists of 16 residues.

This rearrangement joins TRBV5-1 to TRBJ1-4, with 7 bases that match TRBD1. This CDR3 is built from 15 residues. CDR1 and CDR2 from the germline V gene are SGHRS and YFSETQ. Losses at the gene ends were 5 bases for V and 3 bases for J; bases not matched to a gene: 7. CDR3 sequence: CASSRQGLSNEKLFF. Here the CDR3 DNA reads TGCGCCAGCAGTCGACAGGGTTTGTCTAATGAAAAACTGTTTTTT. Full variable domain (outside the CDR3, taken from reference TRBV5-1 and TRBJ1-4): KAGVTQTPRYLIKTRGQQVTLSCSPISGHRSVSWYQQTPGQGLQFLFEYFSETQRNKGNFPGRFSGRQFSNSRSEMNVSTLELGDSALYLCASSRQGLSNEKLFFGSGTQLSVL.

The V call is TRBV7-9, the J call TRBJ2-5, with 9 bases identical to TRBD1. The CDR3 totals 15 residues. V was pared by 5 bases and J by 2 bases, with 6 bases of the junction left unmatched. CDR1 SEHNR and CDR2 FQNEAQ come from the germline V gene (reference sequence). For the CDR3, the DNA is TGTGCCAGCAGCCTCCCAGGGACAGGGCAAGAGACCCAGTACTTC. Amino acid sequence: CASSLPGTGQETQYF. Full variable domain (remainder filled in from reference TRBV7-9 and TRBJ2-5): DTGVSQNPRHKITKRGQNVTFRCDPISEHNRLYWYRQTLGQGPEFLTYFQNEAQLEKSRLLSDRFSAERPKGSFSTLEIQRTEQGDSAMYLCASSLPGTGQETQYFGPGTRLLVL.

The chain joins TRBV7-2 to TRBJ1-2, with 8 bases identical to TRBD1. The trim removed 5 bases at V and 4 bases at J, leaving 9 bases unmatched. The CDR3 sequence is 15 residues long. CDR1 is SGHTA and CDR2 is FQGNSA in the germline V gene. In DNA form, the CDR3 reads TGTGCCAGCAGCCCTTACAGGGGGTTGCTCTATGGCTACACCTTC. It is translated as CASSPYRGLLYGYTF. The full variable domain, rest sourced from reference TRBV7-2 and TRBJ1-2, is GAGVSQSPSNKVTEKGKDVELRCDPISGHTALYWYRQSLGQGLEFLIYFQGNSAPDKSGLPSDRFSAERTGGSVSTLTIQRTQQEDSAVYLCASSPYRGLLYGYTFGSGTRLTVV.

The chain couples TRBV28 to TRBJ1-1, with 9 bases that match TRBD1. From germline, CDR1 is MDHEN and CDR2 SYDVKM. Trimming removed 5 bases from V and 12 bases from J; junction bases left unmatched: 10. The CDR3 consists of 13 residues. Here the CDR3 reads CASSPVGQGWPFF. Written as DNA, the CDR3 is TGTGCCAGCAGTCCCGTAGGACAGGGGTGGCCTTTCTTT. Full variable domain (outside the CDR3, taken from reference TRBV28 and TRBJ1-1): DVKVTQSSRYLVKRTGEKVFLECVQDMDHENMFWYRQDPGLGLRLIYFSYDVKMKEKGDIPEGYSVSREKKERFSLILESASTNQTSMYLCASSPVGQGWPFFGQGTRLTVV.

The chain employs TRBV19 and TRBJ1-5, with TRBD1 identical over 9 bases. The CDR3 contains 13 residues. The V segment lost 4 bases and the J segment 5 bases; nucleotides outside the gene matches: 0. Germline CDR1 and CDR2: LNHDA and SQIVND (reference sequence). CDR3 in DNA: TGTGCCAGTAGTAGACAGGGGGATCAGCCCCAGCATTTT. Translation gives CASSRQGDQPQHF. The full variable domain, with the rest looked up from reference TRBV19 and TRBJ1-5, is DGGITQSPKYLFRKEGQNVTLSCEQNLNHDAMYWYRQDPGQGLRLIYYSQIVNDFQKGDIAEGYSVSREKKESFPLTVTSAQKNPTAFYLCASSRQGDQPQHFGDGTRLSIL.

J is TRBJ1-6 and V is TRBV6-2 or TRBV6-3; TRBD1 matches at 7 bases. The CDR3 consists of 15 residues. The V and J ends lost 6 bases and 10 bases, in that order; junction bases with no gene match: 12. Germline CDR1 and CDR2: MNHEY and SVGEGT. The CDR3 DNA sequence: TGTGCCAGCAGCCCTACAGGGGAAGGTGGATCACCCCTCCACTTT. Amino acids: CASSPTGEGGSPLHF.

The chain joins TRBV4-1 to TRBJ1-4; D possibly corresponds to TRBD1 (6 bases). There are 16 residues in the CDR3. The ends were cut back, 1 base at V and 7 bases at J, with 16 bases in the middle. Germline CDR1 MGHRA, CDR2 YSYEKL. The CDR3 DNA follows: TGCGCCAGCAGCCAAGGTTGGGGGCGGTCGAGTGAAAAACTGTTTTTT. It yields the protein CASSQGWGRSSEKLFF.

The chain couples TRBV3-1 (or the pseudogene TRBV3-2) to TRBJ1-2, with unresolved D. Between the trimmed V and J ends, which lost 4 bases and 8 bases, there was a span of 11 bases. This CDR3 region has 12 residues. Germline assignment: CDR1 LGHDT and CDR2 YNNKEL (reference sequence). CDR3 nucleotides: TGTGCCAGCAGCCTCCACAGAGAGGGCTACACCTTC. Protein: CASSLHREGYTF.

This clone was picked up a small number of times. Here the CDR3 DNA reads TGTGCCAGCAGTGAAACAGGGGGAGGATTGGGCTACACCTTC. Residues: CASSETGGGLGYTF. The rearrangement joins TRBV6-1 to TRBJ1-2; 8 nucleotides line up with TRBD1. CDR1 is MNHNS and CDR2 is SASEGT in the germline V gene. V was clipped by 2 bases and J by 8 bases; unmatched bases: 7. This CDR3 is 14 amino acids long.

The J gene is TRBJ2-5, the V gene TRBV5-4, with a possible D match to TRBD1 (5 bases). CDR1 and CDR2 (germline): SGHNT, YYREEE (reference sequence). The V and J ends lost 0 bases and 2 bases respectively, with 11 bases between them. This CDR3 is 15 amino acids long. As DNA, the CDR3 is TGTGCCAGCAGCTTGGCCGCGACAGAACAAGAGACCCAGTACTTC. It yields the protein CASSLAATEQETQYF.

This clone was detected a few times. This chain links TRBV30 with TRBJ1-2; perhaps TRBD1 as D (6 bases). Trimming shortened V by 2 bases and J by 8 bases, and 9 bases separated the two germline ends. CDR3 size: 11 residues. In germline, CDR1 is GTSNPN, CDR2 SVGIG (reference sequence). CDR3 protein: CAWSTGSGYTF. CDR3 sequence (DNA): TGTGCCTGGAGTACAGGGTCCGGCTACACCTTC.

This clone has just one count. This chain links TRBV3-1 (or the pseudogene TRBV3-2) with TRBJ2-7; 9 nucleotides align to TRBD2. CDR3 size: 15 residues. The germline CDR1 and CDR2 sequences are LGHDT and YNNKEL (reference sequence). V gave up 5 bases and J gave up 1 base; unmatched junction bases: 6. The DNA for the CDR3 is TGTGCCAGCAGCAGTAGCGGGGGCCGATCCTACGAGCAGTACTTC. Its translation is CASSSSGGRSYEQYF.